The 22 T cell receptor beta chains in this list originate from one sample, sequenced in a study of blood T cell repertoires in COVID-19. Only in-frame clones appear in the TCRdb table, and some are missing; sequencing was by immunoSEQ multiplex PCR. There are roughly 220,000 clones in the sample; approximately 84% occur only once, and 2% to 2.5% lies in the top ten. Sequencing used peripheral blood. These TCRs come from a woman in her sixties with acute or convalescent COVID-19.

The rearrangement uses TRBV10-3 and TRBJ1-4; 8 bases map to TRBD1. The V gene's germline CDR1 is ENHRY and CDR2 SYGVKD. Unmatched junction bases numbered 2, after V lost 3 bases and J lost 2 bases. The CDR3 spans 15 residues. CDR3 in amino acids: CAISDRTGTNEKLFF. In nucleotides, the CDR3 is TGTGCCATCAGTGATCGGACAGGGACTAATGAAAAACTGTTTTTT.

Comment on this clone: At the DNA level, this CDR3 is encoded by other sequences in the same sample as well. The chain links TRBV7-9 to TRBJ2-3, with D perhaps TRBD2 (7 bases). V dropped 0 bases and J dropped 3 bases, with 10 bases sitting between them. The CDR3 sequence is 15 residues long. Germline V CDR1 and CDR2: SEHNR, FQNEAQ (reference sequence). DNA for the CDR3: TGTGCCAGCAGCTTAGCGGGGGGGCCTACAGATACGCAGTATTTT. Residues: CASSLAGGPTDTQYF.

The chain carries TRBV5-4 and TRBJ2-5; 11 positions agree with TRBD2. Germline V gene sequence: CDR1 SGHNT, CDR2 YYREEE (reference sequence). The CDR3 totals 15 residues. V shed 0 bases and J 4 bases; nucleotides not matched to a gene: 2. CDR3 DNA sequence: TGTGCCAGCAGCTTGGTACTAGCGGGGGTAGAGACCCAGTACTTC. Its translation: CASSLVLAGVETQYF.

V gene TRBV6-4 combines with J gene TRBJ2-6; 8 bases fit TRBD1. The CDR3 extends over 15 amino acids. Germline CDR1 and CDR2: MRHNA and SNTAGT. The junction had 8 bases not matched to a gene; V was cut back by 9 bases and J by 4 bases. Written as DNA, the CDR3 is TGTGCCAGGGGACAGGCCATGTGGGGGGCCAACGTCCTGACTTTC. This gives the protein CARGQAMWGANVLTF.

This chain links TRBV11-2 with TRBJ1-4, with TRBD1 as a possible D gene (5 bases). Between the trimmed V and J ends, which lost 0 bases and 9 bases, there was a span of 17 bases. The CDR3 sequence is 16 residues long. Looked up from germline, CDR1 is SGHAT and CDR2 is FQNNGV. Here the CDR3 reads CASSLDNMGGEKKLFF. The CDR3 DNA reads TGTGCCAGCAGCTTAGATAATATGGGGGGGGAGAAAAAACTGTTTTTT.

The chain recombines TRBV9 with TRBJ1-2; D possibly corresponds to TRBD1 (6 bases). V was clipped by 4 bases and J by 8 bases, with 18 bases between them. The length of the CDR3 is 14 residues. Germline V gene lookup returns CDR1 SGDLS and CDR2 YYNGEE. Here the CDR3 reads CASSPSDSQEGYTF. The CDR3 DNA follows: TGTGCCAGCAGCCCCTCGGACAGCCAAGAAGGCTACACCTTC. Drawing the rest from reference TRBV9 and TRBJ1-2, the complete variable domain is DSGVTQTPKHLITATGQRVTLRCSPRSGDLSVYWYQQSLDQGLQFLIQYYNGEERAKGNILERFSAQQFPDLHSELNLSSLELGDSALYFCASSPSDSQEGYTFGSGTRLTVV.

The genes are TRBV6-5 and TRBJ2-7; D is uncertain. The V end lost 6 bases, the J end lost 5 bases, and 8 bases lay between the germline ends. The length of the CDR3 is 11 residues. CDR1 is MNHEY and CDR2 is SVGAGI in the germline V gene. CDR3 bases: TGTGCCAGCAGAAGCCTGGACGAGCAGTACTTC. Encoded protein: CASRSLDEQYF.

As DNA, the CDR3 is TGTGCCAGCAGCTTGGGGGGACTAGCGGAACTGCAGTTCTTC. This encodes CASSLGGLAELQFF. This chain joins TRBV5-6 and TRBJ2-1, with 11 bases lining up with TRBD2. The CDR3 length is 14 residues. V shed 0 bases and J 12 bases; nucleotides not matched to a gene: 5. From germline, CDR1 is SGHDT and CDR2 YYEEEE.

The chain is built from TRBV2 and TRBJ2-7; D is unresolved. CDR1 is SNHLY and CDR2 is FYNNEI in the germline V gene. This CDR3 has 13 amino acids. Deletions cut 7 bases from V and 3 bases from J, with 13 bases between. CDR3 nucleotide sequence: TGTGCCAGCACAAAGTTCTCAGGCTACGAGCAGTACTTC. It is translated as CASTKFSGYEQYF. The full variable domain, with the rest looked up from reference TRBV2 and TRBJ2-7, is EPEVTQTPSHQVTQMGQEVILRCVPISNHLYFYWYRQILGQKVEFLVSFYNNEISEKSEIFDDQFSVERPDGSNFTLKIRSTKLEDSAMYFCASTKFSGYEQYFGPGTRLTVT.

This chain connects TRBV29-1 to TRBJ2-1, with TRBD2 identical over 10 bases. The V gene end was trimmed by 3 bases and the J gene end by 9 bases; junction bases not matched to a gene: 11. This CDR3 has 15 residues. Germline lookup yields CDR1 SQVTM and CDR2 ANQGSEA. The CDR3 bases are TGCAGCGTTGACCGGCTAGCGGGGGCCGTGGGTGAGCAGTTCTTC. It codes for CSVDRLAGAVGEQFF.

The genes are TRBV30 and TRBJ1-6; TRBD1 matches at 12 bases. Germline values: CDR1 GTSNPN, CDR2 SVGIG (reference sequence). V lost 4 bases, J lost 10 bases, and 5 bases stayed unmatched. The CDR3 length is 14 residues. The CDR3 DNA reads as TGTGCCTGGACCGGGACAGGGGGCGGGTCACCCCTCCACTTT. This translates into CAWTGTGGGSPLHF. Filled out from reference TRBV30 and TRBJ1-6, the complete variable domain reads SQTIHQWPATLVQPVGSPLSLECTVEGTSNPNLYWYRQAAGRGLQLLFYSVGIGQISSEVPQNLSASRPQDRQFILSSKKLLLSDSGFYLCAWTGTGGGSPLHFGNGTRLTVT.

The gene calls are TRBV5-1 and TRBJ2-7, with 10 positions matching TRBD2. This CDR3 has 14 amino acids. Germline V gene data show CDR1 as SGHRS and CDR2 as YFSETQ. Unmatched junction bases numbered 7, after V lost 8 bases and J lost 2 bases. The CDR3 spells CAREIAGGTYEQYF. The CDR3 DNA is TGCGCCAGGGAAATAGCGGGGGGAACCTACGAGCAGTACTTC.

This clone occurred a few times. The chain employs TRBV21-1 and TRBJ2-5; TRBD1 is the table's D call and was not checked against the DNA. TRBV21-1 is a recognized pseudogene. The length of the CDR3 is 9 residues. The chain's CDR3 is CARPRAQYF. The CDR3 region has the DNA TGTGCCAGGCCCAGGGCCCAGTACTTC.

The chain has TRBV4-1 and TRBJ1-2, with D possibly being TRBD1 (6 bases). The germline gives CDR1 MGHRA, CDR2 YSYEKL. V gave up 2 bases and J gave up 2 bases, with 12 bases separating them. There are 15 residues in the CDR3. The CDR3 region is CASSQTLGANYGYTF. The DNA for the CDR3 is TGCGCCAGCAGCCAAACTTTGGGGGCGAACTATGGCTACACCTTC.

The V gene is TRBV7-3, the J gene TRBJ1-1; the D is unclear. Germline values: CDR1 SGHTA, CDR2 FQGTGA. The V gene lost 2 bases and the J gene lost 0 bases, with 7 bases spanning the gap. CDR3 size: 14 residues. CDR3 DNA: TGTGCCAGCAGCTTAGGGCCGGTGAACACTGAAGCTTTCTTT. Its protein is CASSLGPVNTEAFF.

The CDR3 DNA follows: TGTGCCAGCAGCCCTAACACGGGGAGCGGGGGTTCAGATACGCAGTATTTT. The encoded protein is CASSPNTGSGGSDTQYF. The J gene is TRBJ2-3, the V gene TRBV9, with TRBD2 matching over 8 bases. Looked up from germline, CDR1 is SGDLS and CDR2 is YYNGEE. V shed 4 bases, J shed 4 bases, and the junction held 14 bases outside the gene matches. This CDR3 region has 17 residues.

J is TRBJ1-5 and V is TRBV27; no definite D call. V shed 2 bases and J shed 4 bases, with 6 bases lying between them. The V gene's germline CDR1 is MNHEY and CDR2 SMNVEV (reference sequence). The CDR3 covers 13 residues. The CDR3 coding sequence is TGTGCCAGCAGTTTAGAGGTTAATCAGCCCCAGCATTTT. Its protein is CASSLEVNQPQHF.

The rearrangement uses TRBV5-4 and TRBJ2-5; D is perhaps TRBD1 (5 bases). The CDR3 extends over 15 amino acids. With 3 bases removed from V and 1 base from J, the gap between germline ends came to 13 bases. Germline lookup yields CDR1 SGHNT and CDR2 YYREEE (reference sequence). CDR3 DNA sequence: TGTGCCAGCAGCTCGAACTTAGACAGCCAAGAGACCCAGTACTTC. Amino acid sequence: CASSSNLDSQETQYF. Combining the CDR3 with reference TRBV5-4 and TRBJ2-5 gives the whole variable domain ETGVTQSPTHLIKTRGQQVTLRCSSQSGHNTVSWYQQALGQGPQFIFQYYREEENGRGNFPPRFSGLQFPNYSSELNVNALELDDSALYLCASSSNLDSQETQYFGPGTRLLVL.

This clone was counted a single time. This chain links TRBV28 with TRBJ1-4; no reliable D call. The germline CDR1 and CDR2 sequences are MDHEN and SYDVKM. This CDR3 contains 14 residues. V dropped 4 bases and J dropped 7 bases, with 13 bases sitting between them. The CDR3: CASSWQDLGEKLFF. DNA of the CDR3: TGTGCCAGCAGTTGGCAGGACTTAGGTGAAAAACTGTTTTTT.

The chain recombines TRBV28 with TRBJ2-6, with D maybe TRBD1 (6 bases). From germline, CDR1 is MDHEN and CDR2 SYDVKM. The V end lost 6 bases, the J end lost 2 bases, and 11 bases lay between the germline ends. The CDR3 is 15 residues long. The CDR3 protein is CASSEQGTGANVLTF. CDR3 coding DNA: TGTGCCAGCAGCGAACAGGGCACTGGGGCCAACGTCCTGACTTTC.

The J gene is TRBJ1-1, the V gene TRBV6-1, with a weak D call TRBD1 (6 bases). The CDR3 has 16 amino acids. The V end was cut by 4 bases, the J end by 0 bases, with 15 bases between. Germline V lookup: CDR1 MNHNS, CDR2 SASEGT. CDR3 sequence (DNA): TGTGCCAGCAGTGGGGAGACAGGCAGTTTGAACACTGAAGCTTTCTTT. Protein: CASSGETGSLNTEAFF.

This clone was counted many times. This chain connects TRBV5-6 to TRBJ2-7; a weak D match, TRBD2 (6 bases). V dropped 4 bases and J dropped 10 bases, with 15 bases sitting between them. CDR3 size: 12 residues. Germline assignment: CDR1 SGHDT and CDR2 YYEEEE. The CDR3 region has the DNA TGTGCCAGCAGCCTGACGAGGACTATTCAGTACTTC. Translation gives CASSLTRTIQYF.